The clone carrying this T cell receptor (beta chain) was detected a few times. The data were taken from a study of beta chain features in type 1 diabetes. V was shortened by 1 base and J by 0 bases, with 9 bases between the two germline ends. The germline V gene encodes CDR1 LNHNV and CDR2 YYDKDF (reference sequence). The CDR3 runs to 15 residues. As every portion of the isolated RNA was reverse transcribed, the sequencing read expressed TCRB transcripts. Produced via immunoSEQ multiplex PCR; TCRdb's table is partial and in-frame only. The sample consists of just over 150,000 clones, 11% of them appearing once.

The chain recombines TRBV15 with TRBJ1-1; D not certain. This sequence originates from a man between 18 and 29 years old in good health. The sequenced material came from central memory CD4+ T cells from blood. CDR3 sequence reads: CATSRGRPMNTEAFF. The CDR3 nucleotides are TGTGCCACCAGCAGAGGGAGGCCCATGAACACTGAAGCTTTCTTT.